This T cell receptor (beta chain) was identified in a study of kidney transplant recipient with SARS-CoV-2 infection. V gave up 6 bases and J gave up 6 bases, with 18 bases separating them. Germline V CDR1 and CDR2: ENHRY, SYGVKD. CDR3 length: 15 residues. TCRdb re-analysed the reads in MiXCR, keeping a single row per CDR3 protein. Seen here are 200,000 to 300,000 distinct CDR3 sequences, less than 35% observed once, and the top ten hold roughly 7%. This specimen consisted of a blood sample, obtained at baseline and between days 110 and 120 from a kidney transplant recipient. The TCR originated in a young adult male patient who had COVID-19 and was a kidney transplant recipient. Certain T cells may be donor cells from the graft. This sequence joins TRBV10-3 and TRBJ2-1; a weak D match, TRBD2 (7 bases). This CDR3 reads CAIRLQGGGGNEQFF. The CDR3 nucleotides read TGTGCCATCAGACTACAGGGAGGGGGGGGCAATGAGCAGTTCTTC.